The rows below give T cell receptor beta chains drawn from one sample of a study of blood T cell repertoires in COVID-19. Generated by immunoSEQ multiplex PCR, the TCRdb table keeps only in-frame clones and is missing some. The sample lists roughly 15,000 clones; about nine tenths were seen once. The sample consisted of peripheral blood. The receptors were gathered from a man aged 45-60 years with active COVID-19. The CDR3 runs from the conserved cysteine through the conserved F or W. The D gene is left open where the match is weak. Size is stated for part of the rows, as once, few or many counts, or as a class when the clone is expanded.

DNA: TGCGCCAGCAGTGACTTTCCGGGGGGCGCAAGGACTGAAGCTTTCTTT; CDR3: CASSDFPGGARTEAFF; J: TRBJ1-1; size: .; D: .; V: TRBV10-2
DNA: TGTGCCAGCAGCTTCCTATACGACAGTATGCGCCCCGGGGAGCTGTTTTTT; CDR3: CASSFLYDSMRPGELFF; J: TRBJ2-2; size: .; D: .; V: TRBV5-6
DNA: TGTGCCAGCAGTGCCCGCGTGGGAGGGGATACGCAGTATTTT; CDR3: CASSARVGGDTQYF; J: TRBJ2-3; size: .; D: TRBD2; V: TRBV6-2/TRBV6-3
DNA: TGTGCCAGCAGTTACGCGGCGGTGGGCTATGGCTACACCTTC; CDR3: CASSYAAVGYGYTF; J: TRBJ1-2; size: few; D: .; V: TRBV6-2/TRBV6-3
DNA: TGCGCCAGCAGCCAGGGACAGGGTAATTCACCCCTCCACTTT; CDR3: CASSQGQGNSPLHF; J: TRBJ1-6; size: .; D: TRBD1; V: TRBV5-1
DNA: TGTGCCAGCAGCTTAGGAGGGGCCACCGGGGAGCTGTTTTTT; CDR3: CASSLGGATGELFF; J: TRBJ2-2; size: .; D: .; V: TRBV5-4
DNA: TGTGCCAGTAGACCGCAGGCCAACACTGAAGCTTTCTTT; CDR3: CASRPQANTEAFF; J: TRBJ1-1; size: .; D: .; V: TRBV19
DNA: TGTGCCAGCAGGGGACAGTCTAGAGGGGCCAACGTCCTGACTTTC; CDR3: CASRGQSRGANVLTF; J: TRBJ2-6; size: .; D: TRBD1; V: TRBV7-2
DNA: TGTGCCAGCAGTTATTCTAGGGAGAATGAAAAACTGTTTTTT; CDR3: CASSYSRENEKLFF; J: TRBJ1-4; size: .; D: .; V: TRBV6-5
DNA: TGTGCCAGCAGCCCCCAGGCCAATCAGCCCCAGCATTTT; CDR3: CASSPQANQPQHF; J: TRBJ1-5; size: .; D: .; V: TRBV7-2
DNA: TGTGCCAGTAGTATGTTTGGCCAGGTCACCACCGGGGAGCTGTTTTTT; CDR3: CASSMFGQVTTGELFF; J: TRBJ2-2; size: .; D: .; V: TRBV19
DNA: TGTGCCAGCAGCCAAGTAAGCGGGAGCTCCTACAATGAGCAGTTCTTC; CDR3: CASSQVSGSSYNEQFF; J: TRBJ2-1; size: .; D: TRBD2; V: TRBV4-2
DNA: TGTGCCAGCAGCCGAAGACAGCCTAACAATGAGCAGTTCTTC; CDR3: CASSRRQPNNEQFF; J: TRBJ2-1; size: .; D: .; V: TRBV14
DNA: TGTGCCAGCAGCTTAGCGGCAGGGGCTGAAGCTTTCTTT; CDR3: CASSLAAGAEAFF; J: TRBJ1-1; size: .; D: .; V: TRBV7-2
DNA: TGTGCCAGCAGCCCGCTCCCCGGACTAGCGGGAGGAGGCGATACGCAGTATTTT; CDR3: CASSPLPGLAGGGDTQYF; J: TRBJ2-3; size: .; D: TRBD2; V: TRBV7-9
DNA: TGTGCCAGCAGACGCGGACTAGCGGGAGGGTCGGGCAATGAGCAGTTCTTC; CDR3: CASRRGLAGGSGNEQFF; J: TRBJ2-1; size: .; D: TRBD2; V: TRBV11-2
DNA: TGTGCCAGTAGACCCAGGGGGCCGGGGTTCATTCAGTACTTC; CDR3: CASRPRGPGFIQYF; J: TRBJ2-4; size: .; D: TRBD1; V: TRBV19
DNA: TGTGCCAGCAGCCAAGATCGAAAGCGGCAGTATTTT; CDR3: CASSQDRKRQYF; J: TRBJ2-3; size: .; D: .; V: TRBV3-1/TRBV3-2
DNA: TGTGCCAGCAGCTTGGGACTAGCGGACCAAGAGACCCAGTACTTC; CDR3: CASSLGLADQETQYF; J: TRBJ2-5; size: .; D: TRBD2; V: TRBV5-5
DNA: TGTGCCAGTAGTATCAGGTCCCCTAGCGGGAACCCTCGTGGTAATGAGCAGTTCTTC; CDR3: CASSIRSPSGNPRGNEQFF; J: TRBJ2-1; size: .; D: TRBD2; V: TRBV19
DNA: TGTGCCAGCAGAGCGGAACGGAACACTGAAGCTTTCTTT; CDR3: CASRAERNTEAFF; J: TRBJ1-1; size: .; D: .; V: TRBV2
DNA: TGTGCCAGCAGCTTAAAGGGACTGAGCTCCTACGAGCAGTACTTC; CDR3: CASSLKGLSSYEQYF; J: TRBJ2-7; size: .; D: .; V: TRBV5-5
DNA: TGCAGCGTTGAAGATGCGGACAGGGTAATGGATACGCAGTATTTT; CDR3: CSVEDADRVMDTQYF; J: TRBJ2-3; size: .; D: TRBD1; V: TRBV29-1
DNA: TGTGCCAGCAGTTTATACGGGACCCAGTACTTC; CDR3: CASSLYGTQYF; J: TRBJ2-5; size: .; D: .; V: TRBV28
DNA: TGTGCCAGTAGTACTTCGGGGGGTCGCGAAAAACTGTTTTTT; CDR3: CASSTSGGREKLFF; J: TRBJ1-4; size: once; D: .; V: TRBV19
DNA: TGTGCCAGCAGCTTAGGGACTGGAGATACGCAGTATTTT; CDR3: CASSLGTGDTQYF; J: TRBJ2-3; size: once; D: .; V: TRBV7-9
DNA: TGTGCCAGCAGCCCCTACTCCGGGACAGGGACCCACACGCAGTATTTT; CDR3: CASSPYSGTGTHTQYF; J: TRBJ2-3; size: .; D: TRBD1; V: TRBV7-3
DNA: TGTGCCAGCAGCGTATCGGCTGTCATGGGGGCTTTAGCCAATGAGCAGTTCTTC; CDR3: CASSVSAVMGALANEQFF; J: TRBJ2-1; size: .; D: .; V: TRBV9
DNA: TGTGCCAGCAGCTTGCGTATCTCTGGGGCCAACGTCCTGACTTTC; CDR3: CASSLRISGANVLTF; J: TRBJ2-6; size: .; D: .; V: TRBV5-4
DNA: TGTGCCAGCAGTTTCCCGGGACTAGCGGGAAATGAGCAGTTCTTC; CDR3: CASSFPGLAGNEQFF; J: TRBJ2-1; size: .; D: TRBD2; V: TRBV27
DNA: TGTGCCAGCAGTCCGCCGACAGGTTCCTATGGCTACACCTTC; CDR3: CASSPPTGSYGYTF; J: TRBJ1-2; size: .; D: .; V: TRBV28
DNA: TGTGCCAGCAGTTCTATCAAGAACTATGGCTACACCTTC; CDR3: CASSSIKNYGYTF; J: TRBJ1-2; size: once; D: .; V: TRBV6-6
DNA: TGTGCCATCAGTTCAGGGTTGAACACTGAAGCTTTCTTT; CDR3: CAISSGLNTEAFF; J: TRBJ1-1; size: .; D: .; V: TRBV10-3
DNA: TGTGCCAGCAGCTTAGGGGGTAGGGGCTCCCCAAATCAGCCCCAGCATTTT; CDR3: CASSLGGRGSPNQPQHF; J: TRBJ1-5; size: .; D: .; V: TRBV7-8
DNA: TGTGCCAGCAGTGCCAGTAATTCACCCCTCCACTTT; CDR3: CASSASNSPLHF; J: TRBJ1-6; size: once; D: .; V: TRBV2
DNA: TGTGCCAGCAGTAGACAGCCCGGGACAGCTAACTATGGCTACACCTTC; CDR3: CASSRQPGTANYGYTF; J: TRBJ1-2; size: .; D: TRBD1; V: TRBV6-2/TRBV6-3
DNA: TGTGCCAGCAGCTTGGTCTATGTGGCGGATACCGATGAGCAGTTCTTC; CDR3: CASSLVYVADTDEQFF; J: TRBJ2-1; size: few; D: .; V: TRBV5-6
DNA: TGTGCCAGCAGCGCGGTTAGCGGGACGTCGGGGGAGCAGTACTTC; CDR3: CASSAVSGTSGEQYF; J: TRBJ2-7; size: .; D: TRBD2; V: TRBV9
DNA: TGTGCCAGCAGTTTAGCGCAGCGTAACACTGAAGCTTTCTTT; CDR3: CASSLAQRNTEAFF; J: TRBJ1-1; size: .; D: .; V: TRBV27
DNA: TGTGCCAGCAGCGTAGGGACAGGGGTTAATTCACCCCTCCACTTT; CDR3: CASSVGTGVNSPLHF; J: TRBJ1-6; size: .; D: TRBD1; V: TRBV9
DNA: TGTGCCAGCAGCGAACAGGGTGCCACCGGGGAGCTGTTTTTT; CDR3: CASSEQGATGELFF; J: TRBJ2-2; size: .; D: .; V: TRBV2
DNA: TGTGCCAGCAGCCAAAGTCGGAGGGTGGGAAGCTCCTACAATGAGCAGTTCTTC; CDR3: CASSQSRRVGSSYNEQFF; J: TRBJ2-1; size: .; D: .; V: TRBV3-1/TRBV3-2
DNA: TGTGCCAGCAGTCGCCGACAAGCCGGTACAGATACGCAGTATTTT; CDR3: CASSRRQAGTDTQYF; J: TRBJ2-3; size: .; D: .; V: TRBV5-5
DNA: TGTGCCAGCAGTTACTGGGGGCGGGAGGGCAACGAGCAGTACTTC; CDR3: CASSYWGREGNEQYF; J: TRBJ2-7; size: .; D: TRBD2; V: TRBV6-5
DNA: TGTGCCAGCAGTTACTCGATTTACTCTGAGCAGTTCTTC; CDR3: CASSYSIYSEQFF; J: TRBJ2-1; size: .; D: .; V: TRBV6-5
DNA: TGTGCCAGTAGTCGACTCCGGACAGCAGGAGAGACCCAGTACTTC; CDR3: CASSRLRTAGETQYF; J: TRBJ2-5; size: .; D: .; V: TRBV19
DNA: TGCGCCAGCAGCCGAAACATTCGGACAGGGTCCCACAATGAGCAGTTCTTC; CDR3: CASSRNIRTGSHNEQFF; J: TRBJ2-1; size: few; D: TRBD1; V: TRBV4-3
DNA: TGTGCTAGCAGCTTAGCGCCCGGGAGTGGAGTCGGGGAGCTGTTTTTT; CDR3: CASSLAPGSGVGELFF; J: TRBJ2-2; size: .; D: .; V: TRBV7-7
DNA: TGTGCCAGCAGTTTAAAGGGGTCGGGCAATCAGCCCCAGCATTTT; CDR3: CASSLKGSGNQPQHF; J: TRBJ1-5; size: .; D: .; V: TRBV27
DNA: TGCGCCAGCAGCTTGGCCGGGGAAACCTATGGCTACACCTTC; CDR3: CASSLAGETYGYTF; J: TRBJ1-2; size: .; D: .; V: TRBV5-1
DNA: TGTGCCAGCAGCTCAAGGGACAGGGAAATACAGCCCCAGCATTTT; CDR3: CASSSRDREIQPQHF; J: TRBJ1-5; size: .; D: TRBD1; V: TRBV7-8
DNA: TGTGCCAGCAGTGAAAGGGACAGAGATGGCTACACCTTC; CDR3: CASSERDRDGYTF; J: TRBJ1-2; size: .; D: TRBD1; V: TRBV6-4